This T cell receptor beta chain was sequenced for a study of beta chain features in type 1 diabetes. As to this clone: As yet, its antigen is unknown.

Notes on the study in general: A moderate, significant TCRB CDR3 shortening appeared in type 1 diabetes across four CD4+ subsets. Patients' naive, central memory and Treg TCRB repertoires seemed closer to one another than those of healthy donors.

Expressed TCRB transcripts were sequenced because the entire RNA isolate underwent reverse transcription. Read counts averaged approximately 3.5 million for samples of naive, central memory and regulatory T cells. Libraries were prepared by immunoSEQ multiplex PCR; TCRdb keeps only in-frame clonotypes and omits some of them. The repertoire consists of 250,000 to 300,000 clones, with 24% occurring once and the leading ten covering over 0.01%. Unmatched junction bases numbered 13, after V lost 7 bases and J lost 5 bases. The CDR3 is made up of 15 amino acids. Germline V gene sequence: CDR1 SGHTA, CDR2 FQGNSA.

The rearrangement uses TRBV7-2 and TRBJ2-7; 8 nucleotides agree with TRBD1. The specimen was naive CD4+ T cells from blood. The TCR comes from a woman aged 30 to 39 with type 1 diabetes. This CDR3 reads CASTPAGTGFDEQYF. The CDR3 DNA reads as TGTGCCAGCACCCCTGCCGGGACAGGTTTTGACGAGCAGTACTTC.